What follows are 17 T cell receptor beta chains derived from one specimen sequenced in a study of regulatory T cells in long-lasting Graves disease. CDR3-region Arm-PCR and iRepertoire HTBI primers produced the TCR beta libraries. TCRdb used MiXCR to reprocess the multiplex PCR reads, holding one entry per CDR3 protein. The data show approximately 350,000 distinct CDR3 sequences, 15% to 20% seen once. This sample's time point: newly diagnosed GD, antithyroid drugs for less than 3 months. PBMC RNA was the source of the TCR library. A further study also used this sample, focusing on T cells in Graves' hyperthyroidism and ophthalmopathy.

Sequenced here: peripheral blood mononuclear cells (PBMCs), sampled at new diagnosis, from a patient treated with antithyroid drugs. The receptors were sampled from a woman under 30 with Graves disease.

At least ten counts were recorded for this clonotype. This sequence joins TRBV11-2 and TRBJ2-1; D ambiguous. The germline V and J ends were trimmed by 5 bases and 8 bases, with 7 bases remaining between them. In germline, CDR1 is SGHAT, CDR2 FQNNGV. This CDR3 has 11 residues. The CDR3 DNA follows: TGTGCCAGCAGCACAAGGTATGAGCAGTTCTTC. The encoded protein is CASSTRYEQFF.

This clonotype appeared a few times. One end of the junction fails to match germline, which may point to a read error. The chain recombines TRBV6-2 or TRBV6-3 with TRBJ2-7; 9 bases fit TRBD1. The CDR3 extends over 15 amino acids. The germline V gene encodes CDR1 MNHEY and CDR2 SVGEGT. The CDR3 protein is CVSSSNGQGTDEQYF. The CDR3 nucleotides read TGTGTCAGCAGTTCCAACGGACAGGGGACGGACGAGCAGTACTTC.

This clonotype was counted many times. The V and J genes are TRBV11-2 and TRBJ1-1; D is undetermined. Germline assignment: CDR1 SGHAT and CDR2 FQNNGV. There are 14 residues in the CDR3. Trimming cost V 6 bases and J 4 bases, with 15 bases left between them. Here the CDR3 DNA reads TGTGCCAGCAGACTTGGCGGGTTGGGCACTGAAGCTTTCTTT. Protein product: CASRLGGLGTEAFF.

This clonotype was counted ten times or more. The CDR3 DNA reads as TGCGCCAGCAGTGGGGGCCAAGGGAGCTACAATGAGCAGTTCTTC. Translated, it gives CASSGGQGSYNEQFF. V gene TRBV5-1 combines with J gene TRBJ2-1, with D perhaps TRBD1 (6 bases). This CDR3 comprises 15 residues. Germline CDR1 and CDR2: SGHRS and YFSETQ. The V end was cut by 5 bases, the J end by 3 bases, with 15 bases between.

V usage is TRBV19 and J usage is TRBJ1-2; D is undetermined. The CDR3 covers 14 residues. Germline V gene data show CDR1 as LNHDA and CDR2 as SQIVND (reference sequence). The germline V and J ends were trimmed by 6 bases and 2 bases, with 13 bases remaining between them. CDR3 nucleotides: TGTGCCAGTAGGACCGTCGGCGGGAACTATGGCTACACCTTC. Protein product: CASRTVGGNYGYTF.

Notes on this clonotype: This sequence may be a read error, since a much larger clone differs from it by one base. The V gene is TRBV18, the J gene TRBJ2-7, with 16 positions matching TRBD2. Unmatched junction bases numbered 10, after V lost 3 bases and J lost 8 bases. The CDR3 spans 17 residues. Germline assignment: CDR1 KGHSH and CDR2 LQKENI. The CDR3 DNA sequence: TGTGCCAGCTCACCGGGACCGGGACTAGCGGGAGGGGTCAAGCAGTACTTC. Amino acids: CASSPGPGLAGGVKQYF.

This clonotype appeared a single time. This may arise from a read error, as a much more abundant clone is one base away. This chain connects TRBV30 to TRBJ1-2; D is undetermined. The CDR3 sequence is 11 residues long. Germline V gene data show CDR1 as GTSNPN and CDR2 as SVGIG (reference sequence). Trimming removed 5 bases at V and 7 bases at J, with 11 bases between. The CDR3 nucleotides read TGTGCCTGGGAGGGAATGAGTGGCTACACCTTC. This gives the protein CAWEGMSGYTF.

There are a few counts of this clonotype. The chain combines TRBV29-1 with TRBJ1-5; no firm D call. The CDR3 covers 12 residues. Germline assignment: CDR1 SQVTM and CDR2 ANQGSEA. V was shortened by 7 bases and J by 2 bases, with 9 bases between the two germline ends. The CDR3 loop reads CSARHGNQPQHF. The CDR3 DNA sequence: TGCAGCGCCCGACACGGCAATCAGCCCCAGCATTTT.

This clonotype was seen ten or more times. This chain links TRBV2 with TRBJ1-5; D gene uncertain. This CDR3 comprises 13 residues. Trimming shortened V by 1 base and J by 7 bases, and 8 bases separated the two germline ends. Germline CDR1 is SNHLY and CDR2 is FYNNEI. The CDR3 loop reads CASSEEGWQPQHF. CDR3 coding DNA: TGTGCCAGCAGTGAAGAGGGCTGGCAGCCCCAGCATTTT.

Concerning this clonotype itself: Mismatch with germline at one junction end may stem from a read error. J is TRBJ2-7 and V is TRBV11-2, with TRBD2 identical over 12 bases. The CDR3 contains 17 residues. Germline V gene sequence: CDR1 SGHAT, CDR2 FQNNGV. The DNA of the CDR3 is TGTGCCAGCGGCTTGACTAGCGGGAGCCCTACTCTTTACGAGCAGTACTTC. As protein: CASGLTSGSPTLYEQYF.

The chain recombines TRBV30 with TRBJ2-7, with D perhaps matching TRBD2 (7 bases). The CDR3 has 17 residues. CDR1 is GTSNPN, CDR2 SVGIG, per germline (reference sequence). V gave up 2 bases and J gave up 0 bases, with 20 bases separating them. For the CDR3, the DNA is TGTGCCTGGAGTCCCGGGGTTCGCGGGGGCTCCTCCTACGAGCAGTACTTC. This sequence encodes CAWSPGVRGGSSYEQYF.

This clonotype was found many times. The rearrangement uses TRBV11-2 and TRBJ2-4, with D hard to call. The V end lost 1 base, the J end lost 8 bases, and 9 bases lay between the germline ends. Germline CDR1 and CDR2: SGHAT and FQNNGV. The CDR3 runs to 13 residues. As DNA, the CDR3 is TGTGCCAGCAGCTTAGGCAGACTTGACATTCAGTACTTC. This sequence encodes CASSLGRLDIQYF.

This clonotype has a handful of counts. The chain recombines TRBV19 with TRBJ2-1, with D hard to call. Between the trimmed V and J ends, which lost 5 bases and 0 bases, there was a span of 17 bases. Germline CDR1 LNHDA, CDR2 SQIVND (reference sequence). This CDR3 region has 17 residues. DNA of the CDR3: TGTGCCAGTAGTTTCACCCGGGCTACCAGCTCCTACAATGAGCAGTTCTTC. This gives the protein CASSFTRATSSYNEQFF.

This clonotype has ten or more counts. The genes are TRBV12-3 or TRBV12-4 and TRBJ1-5; a weak D match, TRBD1 (5 bases). Trimming cost V 0 bases and J 7 bases, with 7 bases left between them. This CDR3 contains 13 residues. CDR3 sequence: CASSLAGVQPQHF. The CDR3 DNA is TGTGCCAGCAGTTTAGCAGGGGTACAGCCCCAGCATTTT.

Of note for this clonotype: A far larger clone is off by one base, so a read error is likely. The chain combines TRBV11-2 with TRBJ2-1; D remains ambiguous. The germline V and J ends were trimmed by 5 bases and 10 bases, with 18 bases remaining between them. The length of the CDR3 is 14 residues. The germline gives CDR1 SGHAT, CDR2 FQNNGV. For the CDR3, the DNA is TGTGCCAGCAGCCCCTGGGCCCTTCGTGACGAGCAGTTCTTC. Translating gives CASSPWALRDEQFF.

Of note for this clonotype: Since a much larger clone is just one base distant, this may be a read error. The V and J genes are TRBV2 and TRBJ2-5, with D perhaps matching TRBD1 (5 bases). CDR3 length: 14 amino acids. Trimming cost V 3 bases and J 4 bases, with 12 bases left between them. Germline lookup yields CDR1 SNHLY and CDR2 FYNNEI. In DNA form, the CDR3 reads TGTGCCAGCAGTGACAGGACATTCCGAGAGACCCAGTACTTC. This encodes CASSDRTFRETQYF. Looking up the rest from reference TRBV2 and TRBJ2-5 gives the full variable domain: EPEVTQTPSHQVTQMGQEVILRCVPISNHLYFYWYRQILGQKVEFLVSFYNNEISEKSEIFDDQFSVERPDGSNFTLKIRSTKLEDSAMYFCASSDRTFRETQYFGPGTRLLVL.

This chain joins TRBV9 and TRBJ1-1, with 8 nucleotides matching TRBD1. In germline, CDR1 is SGDLS, CDR2 YYNGEE. The CDR3 loop spans 16 amino acids. The V gene end was trimmed by 1 base and the J gene end by 5 bases; junction bases not matched to a gene: 10. The CDR3 here is CASSVIYQGALTEAFF. In DNA form, the CDR3 reads TGTGCCAGCAGCGTAATCTATCAGGGGGCTCTAACTGAAGCTTTCTTT.